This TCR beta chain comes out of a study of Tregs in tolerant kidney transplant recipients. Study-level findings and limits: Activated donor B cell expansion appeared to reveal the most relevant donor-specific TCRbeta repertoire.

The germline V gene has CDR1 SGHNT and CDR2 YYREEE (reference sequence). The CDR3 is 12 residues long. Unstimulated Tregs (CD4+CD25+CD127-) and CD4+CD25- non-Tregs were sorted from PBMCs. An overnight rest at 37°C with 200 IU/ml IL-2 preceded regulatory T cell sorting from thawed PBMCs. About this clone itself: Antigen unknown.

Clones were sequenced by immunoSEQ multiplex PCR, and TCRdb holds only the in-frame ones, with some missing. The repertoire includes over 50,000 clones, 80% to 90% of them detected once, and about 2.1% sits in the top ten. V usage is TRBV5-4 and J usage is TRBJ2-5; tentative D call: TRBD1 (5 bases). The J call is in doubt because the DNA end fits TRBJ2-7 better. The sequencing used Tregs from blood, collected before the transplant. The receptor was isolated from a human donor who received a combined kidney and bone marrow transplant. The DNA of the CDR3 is TGTGCCAGCAGCCCCTTGGGGCACGAGCAGTACTTC. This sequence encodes CASSPLGHEQYF.